This paragraph reports one TCR beta chain. The antigen remains unidentified. This sample is part of a study of beta chain features in type 1 diabetes. Every bit of the isolated RNA underwent reverse transcription, so sequencing read expressed TCRB transcripts. Sequencing was performed with immunoSEQ multiplex PCR; in TCRdb, only in-frame clones are kept and a portion is missing. The profile shows about 660,000 clones, around an eighth of them singletons. Markers CD45RO/CCR7/CD25/CD127/CD95/CD27 served to sort CD4+ naive, central memory, regulatory and stem cell-like memory cells. Whole-study results and caveats: Reduced insertions and increased deletions marked VDJ junctions in type 1 diabetes patients. Researchers report that Type 1 diabetes patients had moderately but significantly shorter TCRB CDR3s across all four CD4+ subsets. Naive, central memory and regulatory TCRB repertoires appeared more similar among patients than healthy donors.

Deletions cut 2 bases from V and 5 bases from J, with 15 bases between. CDR3 length: 15 amino acids. CDR1 and CDR2 from the germline V gene are LGHNA and YSLEER. The sample taken for sequencing was naive CD4+ T cells from blood. The receptor was derived from a man younger than 30 with type 1 diabetes. V gene TRBV4-3 combines with J gene TRBJ2-5; D possibly corresponds to TRBD2 (6 bases). The CDR3: CASSQQSAGLETQYF. The CDR3 DNA follows: TGCGCCAGCAGCCAACAATCCGCGGGATTGGAGACCCAGTACTTC.